These 32 T cell receptor beta chains originate from one sample sequenced in a study of T cell responses to AZD1222 COVID-19 vaccine (dated by TCRdb to about 2021). The library relied on the immunoSEQ multiplex PCR assay. TCRdb took over this immuneACCESS table, retaining in-frame rearrangements with V and J assigned. Such tables are incomplete; in checked studies, under half of the missing clones stem from an unresolved V gene, and the remainder is unexplained. This sample has over 100,000 clones in its table, and about 91% of those were observed once. The ten largest clones capture approximately 19% of the sample. Interpreted using the paper, the time point label stands for: baseline before first vaccination. The sequenced sample was peripheral blood, obtained on day 0 of AZD1222 vaccination. The origin of the receptors is an adult in good health.

The chain employs TRBV19 and TRBJ1-3; 9 positions agree with TRBD1. Germline CDR1 LNHDA, CDR2 SQIVND (reference sequence). The CDR3 covers 19 residues. V lost 1 base and J lost 0; bases outside the gene matches: 10. The CDR3 reads CASSIVGTGTTYSGNTIYF. DNA of the CDR3: TGTGCCAGTAGTATAGTAGGGACAGGGACCACTTACTCTGGAAACACCATATATTTT.

The chain couples TRBV14 to TRBJ1-1; unclear D gene. V lost 1 base to trimming and J lost 3 bases, with 9 bases between them. This CDR3 spans 14 amino acids. Germline CDR1 and CDR2: SGHDN and FVKESK. CDR3 DNA: TGTGCCAGCAGCCAAGGTCCGGAAGACACTGAAGCTTTCTTT. This gives the protein CASSQGPEDTEAFF.

V is TRBV6-2 or TRBV6-3 and J is TRBJ2-1; the match to TRBD1 covers 12 bases. The CDR3 extends over 16 amino acids. V gave up 2 bases and J gave up 12 bases; unmatched junction bases: 11. Germline V gene lookup returns CDR1 MNHEY and CDR2 SVGEGT. CDR3 amino acids: CASSYPGTGGFEGQFF. CDR3 DNA: TGTGCCAGCAGTTACCCCGGGACAGGGGGCTTCGAGGGGCAGTTCTTC.

The chain recombines TRBV30 with TRBJ1-6; possibly TRBD1 for D (6 bases). Germline V lookup: CDR1 GTSNPN, CDR2 SVGIG (reference sequence). Trimming left V 0 bases short and J 9 bases short, with 30 bases between. The CDR3 runs to 20 residues. CDR3 nucleotides: TGTGCCTGGAGTGTACGAGGGGTTACAGGGAAACAAGCTCAGGGTTCACCCCTCCACTTT. Translated, it gives CAWSVRGVTGKQAQGSPLHF.

V gene TRBV6-5 combines with J gene TRBJ1-5; no definite D call. Trimming removed 5 bases from V and 2 bases from J, with 13 bases in between. Germline V CDR1 and CDR2: MNHEY, SVGAGI. The CDR3 has 15 amino acids. Written as DNA, the CDR3 is TGTGCCAGCAGTCCGATCCCTGAAGGCAATCAGCCCCAGCATTTT. As protein: CASSPIPEGNQPQHF.

This sequence joins TRBV21-1 and TRBJ2-3; no check of the table's D call, TRBD2, against the DNA was made. TRBV21-1 has pseudogene status. This CDR3 has 12 residues. This chain's CDR3 is CASRNETDTQYF. In nucleotides, the CDR3 is TGTGCCAGCAGAAATGAGACAGATACGCAGTATTTT.

V gene TRBV9 combines with J gene TRBJ2-2; D remains ambiguous. V lost 3 bases, J lost 2 bases, and 8 bases lay in between. Germline V CDR1 and CDR2: SGDLS, YYNGEE. The CDR3 consists of 14 residues. CDR3 bases: TGTGCCAGCAGCGCGCCCGTTAACACCGGGGAGCTGTTTTTT. Translating gives CASSAPVNTGELFF. Full variable domain (missing parts from reference TRBV9 and TRBJ2-2): DSGVTQTPKHLITATGQRVTLRCSPRSGDLSVYWYQQSLDQGLQFLIQYYNGEERAKGNILERFSAQQFPDLHSELNLSSLELGDSALYFCASSAPVNTGELFFGEGSRLTVL.

The CDR3 is CASAPAGINEQYF. The CDR3 bases are TGTGCCAGCGCTCCGGCGGGTATAAACGAGCAGTACTTC. The chain recombines TRBV12-3 or TRBV12-4 with TRBJ2-7; possibly TRBD2 for D (5 bases). The CDR3 is made up of 13 amino acids. The germline V and J ends were trimmed by 8 bases and 5 bases, with 16 bases remaining between them.

The CDR3 loop is CASSYGGGNTEAFF. The CDR3 region has the DNA TGTGCCAGCAGTTACGGGGGGGGGAACACTGAAGCTTTCTTT. The chain has TRBV6-5 and TRBJ1-1; D perhaps matches TRBD1 (5 bases). There are 14 residues in the CDR3. Germline assignment: CDR1 MNHEY and CDR2 SVGAGI. V lost 2 bases to trimming and J lost 1 base, with 8 bases between them.

The V gene is TRBV29-1, the J gene TRBJ2-3; 15 nucleotides line up with TRBD2. Per the germline V gene, CDR1 is SQVTM and CDR2 is ANQGSEA. The CDR3 loop spans 16 amino acids. With 2 bases clipped from V and 4 bases from J, the junction kept 4 bases outside the gene matches. The CDR3 region is CSVERTSGGASDTQYF. As DNA, the CDR3 is TGCAGCGTTGAAAGGACTAGCGGGGGGGCGTCAGATACGCAGTATTTT.

This rearrangement joins TRBV7-2 to TRBJ2-3; D unresolved. The germline V gene has CDR1 SGHTA and CDR2 FQGNSA. V lost 5 bases to trimming and J lost 2 bases, with 8 bases between them. CDR3 size: 13 residues. The CDR3: CASSLDFTDTQYF. The CDR3 bases are TGTGCCAGCAGCCTAGATTTCACAGATACGCAGTATTTT. Full variable domain (rest looked up from reference TRBV7-2 and TRBJ2-3): GAGVSQSPSNKVTEKGKDVELRCDPISGHTALYWYRQSLGQGLEFLIYFQGNSAPDKSGLPSDRFSAERTGGSVSTLTIQRTQQEDSAVYLCASSLDFTDTQYFGPGTRLTVL.

This chain uses TRBV7-3 with TRBJ2-2, with unresolved D. Germline assignment: CDR1 SGHTA and CDR2 FQGTGA. Between the trimmed V and J ends, which lost 4 bases and 1 base, there was a span of 10 bases. The CDR3 is 15 amino acids. CDR3: CASSSGAGNTGELFF. CDR3 in DNA: TGTGCCAGCAGCTCGGGCGCCGGGAACACCGGGGAGCTGTTTTTT.

This clone has only a few counts. The V and J genes are TRBV28 and TRBJ2-1; D gene uncertain. The CDR3 totals 15 residues. CDR1 is MDHEN and CDR2 is SYDVKM in the germline V gene. Trimming stripped 6 bases from V and 5 bases from J, with 17 bases between. The CDR3 nucleotides are TGTGCCAGCAGCGACCCCTGGCGGAACCACAATGAGCAGTTCTTC. Protein product: CASSDPWRNHNEQFF.

V usage is TRBV6-5 and J usage is TRBJ2-2; TRBD2 agrees at 10 bases. The CDR3 is 15 amino acids. CDR1 is MNHEY, CDR2 SVGAGI, per germline. V gave up 6 bases and J gave up 4 bases; unmatched junction bases: 5. The CDR3 DNA follows: TGTGCCAGCAGAACTTTAGCGGGGGGCACCGGGGAGCTGTTTTTT. Translating gives CASRTLAGGTGELFF.

As DNA, the CDR3 is TGTGCTAGTGAGGGACAGCCCAACTACAATGAGCAGTTCTTC. Protein sequence: CASEGQPNYNEQFF. This rearrangement joins TRBV12-5 to TRBJ2-1, with 7 bases aligning to TRBD1. V trimming: 7 bases; J trimming: 3 bases; junction bases outside the gene matches: 6. This CDR3 is built from 14 residues. CDR1 and CDR2 from the germline V gene are LGHNT and FRNRAP.

V is TRBV7-6 and J is TRBJ2-1; D is perhaps TRBD1 or TRBD2 (5 bases each). Germline V gene sequence: CDR1 SGHVS, CDR2 FNYEAQ. V was cut by 4 bases and J by 4 bases, with 17 bases left in between. The CDR3 consists of 16 residues. The CDR3: CASSSGALSLYNEQFF. CDR3 bases: TGTGCCAGCAGCTCCGGGGCCTTAAGTTTGTACAATGAGCAGTTCTTC. The full variable domain, completed using reference TRBV7-6 and TRBJ2-1, is GAGVSQSPRYKVTKRGQDVALRCDPISGHVSLYWYRQALGQGPEFLTYFNYEAQQDKSGLPNDRFSAERPEGSISTLTIQRTEQRDSAMYRCASSSGALSLYNEQFFGPGTRLTVL.

This chain uses TRBV12-3 or TRBV12-4 with TRBJ2-5; D gene uncertain. V shed 3 bases and J shed 5 bases, with 7 bases lying between them. This CDR3 spans 12 amino acids. The DNA for the CDR3 is TGTGCCAGCAGTTTTTTATCGGAGACCCAGTACTTC. Translation gives CASSFLSETQYF.

V is TRBV6-6 and J is TRBJ1-1; the D gene is possibly TRBD1 (6 bases). The CDR3 is made up of 16 amino acids. Germline CDR1 and CDR2: MNHNY and SVGAGI (reference sequence). Trimming stripped 5 bases from V and 0 bases from J, with 16 bases between. Here the CDR3 reads CASSQRVGALNTEAFF. CDR3 DNA sequence: TGTGCCAGCAGTCAAAGGGTGGGGGCCCTGAACACTGAAGCTTTCTTT.

In its sample, this clone is medium-sized (0.01 to 0.1%). The V call is TRBV3-1 (or the pseudogene TRBV3-2), the J call TRBJ2-1; D is unclear. The germline gives CDR1 LGHDT, CDR2 YNNKEL (reference sequence). The CDR3 has 11 amino acids. With 7 bases removed from V and 9 bases from J, the gap between germline ends came to 10 bases. DNA for the CDR3: TGTGCCAGCACCCTTAACAGTGAGCAGTTCTTC. Translation: CASTLNSEQFF.

The chain has TRBV7-8 and TRBJ1-1, with D unclear. Trimming took off 2 bases at V and 5 bases at J, with 15 bases between the two ends. Germline lookup yields CDR1 SGHVS and CDR2 FQNEAQ. The CDR3 totals 15 residues. The CDR3 is CASSLREGRRTEAFF. In nucleotides, the CDR3 is TGTGCCAGCAGCTTAAGGGAGGGAAGGAGGACTGAAGCTTTCTTT.

As regards this clone: At one boundary the junction diverges from the germline segment, which might be a read error. The rearrangement links TRBV6-5 to TRBJ2-7, with 7 positions matching TRBD1. The CDR3 totals 14 residues. Germline CDR1 reads MNHEY; CDR2 reads SVGAGI. The CDR3, as DNA: TGTGCCAGCAGTGACTCGGGACAGTCCTACGAGCAGTACTTC. It translates to CASSDSGQSYEQYF.

The genes are TRBV4-1 and TRBJ2-2; no definite D call. The CDR3 is made up of 15 amino acids. V was cut by 1 base and J by 2 bases, with 8 bases left in between. Germline V gene lookup returns CDR1 MGHRA and CDR2 YSYEKL. CDR3 loop: CASSQGHSNTGELFF. The CDR3 DNA reads as TGCGCCAGCAGCCAAGGGCACTCCAACACCGGGGAGCTGTTTTTT.

The gene calls are TRBV5-5 and TRBJ1-5; D not resolved. The CDR3 runs to 15 residues. V gave up 1 base and J gave up 3 bases, with 11 bases separating them. CDR1 and CDR2 from the germline V gene are SGHKS and YYEKEE (reference sequence). This CDR3 is CASSLRTQDNQPQHF. For the CDR3, the DNA is TGTGCCAGCAGCTTGCGGACGCAAGACAATCAGCCCCAGCATTTT.

The V call is TRBV7-9, the J call TRBJ2-7, with D maybe TRBD1 (6 bases). Germline assignment: CDR1 SEHNR and CDR2 FQNEAQ (reference sequence). CDR3 length: 15 amino acids. The V end lost 5 bases, the J end lost 3 bases, and 17 bases lay between the germline ends. CDR3 bases: TGTGCCAGCAGCCCCCGATTGGGACAAGACTACGAGCAGTACTTC. It encodes CASSPRLGQDYEQYF.

CDR3 sequence reads: CASSLSLQGGKLFF. The CDR3, as DNA: TGTGCCAGCAGTTTATCGTTGCAGGGGGGAAAACTGTTTTTT. The chain has TRBV27 and TRBJ1-4; 7 bases align to TRBD1. The CDR3 runs 14 residues. V dropped 0 bases and J dropped 10; count of bases not matched to a gene: 5. Germline CDR1 MNHEY, CDR2 SMNVEV (reference sequence).

The J gene is TRBJ2-4, the V gene TRBV3-1 (or the pseudogene TRBV3-2); D not certain. The germline V gene encodes CDR1 LGHDT and CDR2 YNNKEL (reference sequence). This CDR3 contains 11 residues. Trimming removed 9 bases at V and 4 bases at J, with 7 bases between. The CDR3: CARHGKNIQYF. Here the CDR3 DNA reads TGTGCCAGACACGGGAAAAACATTCAGTACTTC.

For this clone: Compared with germline, one end of the junction differs, possibly owing to a read error. The V call is TRBV7-9, the J call TRBJ2-7, with D possibly TRBD2 on 5 matching bases. The CDR3 totals 12 residues. Germline CDR1 is SEHNR and CDR2 is FQNEAQ (reference sequence). As DNA, the CDR3 is TGTGCCAGCAGCTTAGCTGACGGGATCGTTTCCTTC. Amino acid sequence: CASSLADGIVSF.

This clone was observed a few times. The rearrangement joins TRBV30 to TRBJ1-2; possibly TRBD1 for D (6 bases). The length of the CDR3 is 17 residues. The germline CDR1 and CDR2 sequences are GTSNPN and SVGIG (reference sequence). V lost 5 bases and J lost 1, with 23 bases in between. The CDR3 DNA reads TGTGCCTGGTCACAAACCGGGACAATCGGATATAACTATGGCTACACCTTC. Protein product: CAWSQTGTIGYNYGYTF.

CDR3 sequence reads: CASSRRNRDYYGYTF. DNA for the CDR3: TGTGCCAGCAGCAGAAGGAACAGGGACTACTATGGCTACACCTTC. The chain joins TRBV5-8 to TRBJ1-2, with D perhaps matching TRBD1 (6 bases). Germline loops: CDR1 SGHTS, CDR2 YDEGEE. Between the trimmed V and J ends, which lost 4 bases and 3 bases, there was a span of 16 bases. The CDR3 totals 15 residues.

A few counts support this clone. V gene TRBV5-6 combines with J gene TRBJ1-2; TRBD1 is a possible D gene (5 bases). The V gene lost 6 bases and the J gene lost 6 bases, with 12 bases spanning the gap. Germline CDR1 and CDR2: SGHDT and YYEEEE. The CDR3 consists of 12 residues. The CDR3 sequence: CASTIDSNGYTF. CDR3 DNA sequence: TGTGCCAGCACCATTGACAGCAATGGCTACACCTTC. Full variable domain (rest looked up from reference TRBV5-6 and TRBJ1-2): DAGVTQSPTHLIKTRGQQVTLRCSPKSGHDTVSWYQQALGQGPQFIFQYYEEEERQRGNFPDRFSGHQFPNYSSELNVNALLLGDSALYLCASTIDSNGYTFGSGTRLTVV.

V usage is TRBV21-1 and J usage is TRBJ2-7; the table's D call, TRBD1, has no DNA check behind it. TRBV21-1 corresponds to a pseudogene. The CDR3 is made up of 15 amino acids. The CDR3 coding sequence is TGTGCCAGCAGCAAAGCGCTTTTGGCATACTACGAGCAGTACTTC. Protein: CASSKALLAYYEQYF.

The chain has TRBV29-1 and TRBJ1-1; perhaps TRBD1 as D (5 bases). Trimming shortened V by 1 base and J by 7 bases, and 13 bases separated the two germline ends. CDR3 length equals 13 residues. The V gene's germline CDR1 is SQVTM and CDR2 ANQGSEA. The CDR3 DNA reads TGCAGCGTTGAAGGACAGTTTGAGAGTGAAGCTTTCTTT. It is translated as CSVEGQFESEAFF.